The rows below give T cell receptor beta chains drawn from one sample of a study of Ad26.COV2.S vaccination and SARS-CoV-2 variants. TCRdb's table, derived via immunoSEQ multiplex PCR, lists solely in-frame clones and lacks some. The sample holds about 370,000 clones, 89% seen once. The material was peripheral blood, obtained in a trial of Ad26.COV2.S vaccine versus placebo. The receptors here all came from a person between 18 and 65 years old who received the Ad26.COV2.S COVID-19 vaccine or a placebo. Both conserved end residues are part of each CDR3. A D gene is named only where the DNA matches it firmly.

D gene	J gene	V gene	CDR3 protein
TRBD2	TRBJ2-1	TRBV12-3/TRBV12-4	CASTRTGGFLVF
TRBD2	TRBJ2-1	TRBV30	CAWSPPGLAGFMSYNEQFF
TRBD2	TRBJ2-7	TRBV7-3	CASSPSAGGYEQYF
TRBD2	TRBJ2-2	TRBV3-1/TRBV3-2	CASSQSLAGVANTGELFF
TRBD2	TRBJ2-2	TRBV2	CASSPPTSGRPGELFF
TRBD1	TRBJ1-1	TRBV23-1	CASSHHNTDREAEAFF
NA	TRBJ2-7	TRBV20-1	CSASNDLKQYF
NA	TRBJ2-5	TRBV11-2	CARKTVLQETQYF
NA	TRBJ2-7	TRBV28	CASARKVDEQYF
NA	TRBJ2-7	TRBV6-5	CASSHRGGEQYF
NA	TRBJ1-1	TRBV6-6	CASHLTGGPEAFF
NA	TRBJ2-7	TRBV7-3	CASSPNNREQYF
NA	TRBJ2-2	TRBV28	CASRVPTHGATGELFF
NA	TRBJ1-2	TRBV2	CASRPILGTANYGYTF
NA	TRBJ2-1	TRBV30	CAWSVLGPEQFF
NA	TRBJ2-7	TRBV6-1	CASSEFGSSYEQYF
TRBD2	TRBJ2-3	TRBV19	CASSIGTTTDTQYF
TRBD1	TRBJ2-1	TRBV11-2	CASSLDQGAKRFF
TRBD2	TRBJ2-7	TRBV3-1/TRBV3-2	CATVASGYEQYF
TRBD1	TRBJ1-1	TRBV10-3	CAIRMGQGADEAFF
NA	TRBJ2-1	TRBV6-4	CASSDGSSYNEQFF
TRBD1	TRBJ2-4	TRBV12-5	CASGDDGDRTLLVAKNIQYF
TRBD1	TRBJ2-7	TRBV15	CATSPDRGNNEQYF
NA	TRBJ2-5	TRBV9	CASSAQGNQETQYF
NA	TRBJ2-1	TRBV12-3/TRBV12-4	CASSLGTGVEQFF
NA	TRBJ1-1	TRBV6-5	CASSQVEVGDTEAFF
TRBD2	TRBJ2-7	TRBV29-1	CSVEGTSGRAYEQYF
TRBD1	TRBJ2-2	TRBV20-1	CSASRQGANTGELFF
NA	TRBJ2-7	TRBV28	CASSPSGFYEQYF
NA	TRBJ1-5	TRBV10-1	CASSEGGQFQPQHF
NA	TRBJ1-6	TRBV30	CAWSAYTIRKYNSPLHF
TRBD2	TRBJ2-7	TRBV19	CASRLAGGNEQYF
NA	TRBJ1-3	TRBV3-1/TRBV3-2	CASSPWGTSGNTIYF
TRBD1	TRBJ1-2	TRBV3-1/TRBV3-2	CASSRSGTGEINYGYTF
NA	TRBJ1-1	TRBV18	CASSPGTGNTEAFF
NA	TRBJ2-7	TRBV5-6	CASSLKTYEQYF
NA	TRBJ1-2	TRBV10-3	CAISDGSNYGYTF
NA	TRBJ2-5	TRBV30	CAWSDFGPGETQYF
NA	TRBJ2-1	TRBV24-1	CATSDLCTGANFYNEQFF
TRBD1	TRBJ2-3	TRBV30	CAWSRGQGGDTQYF